The 9 T cell receptor beta chains in this list originate from one sample, sequenced in a study of control samples from healthy donors and cancer patients. The assay was immunoSEQ multiplex PCR, and TCRdb's table has in-frame clones only and misses some. The profile shows about 160,000 clones, 94% of them singletons. Specimen: PBMCs. All receptors come from a man aged 55 to 70 with colorectal cancer.

The chain joins TRBV4-2 to TRBJ2-3, with D hard to call. V was shortened by 0 bases and J by 4 bases, with 14 bases between the two germline ends. Germline values: CDR1 LGHNA, CDR2 YNFKEQ. The CDR3 totals 16 residues. CDR3 in DNA: TGTGCCAGCAGCCAAGATCCTTGGGTAGAACCAGATACGCAGTATTTT. Protein sequence: CASSQDPWVEPDTQYF.

This CDR3 is CASSGGLPGDTEAFF. In nucleotides, the CDR3 is TGCGCCAGCAGCGGCGGACTCCCGGGGGACACTGAAGCTTTCTTT. The rearrangement uses TRBV5-1 and TRBJ1-1; D is possibly TRBD1 (5 bases). Trimming took off 4 bases at V and 3 bases at J, with 16 bases between the two ends. Germline V gene lookup returns CDR1 SGHRS and CDR2 YFSETQ. This CDR3 spans 15 amino acids.

This clone turned up a few times. This CDR3 reads CASSGPGTSYTYEQYF. The DNA for the CDR3 is TGTGCCAGCAGTGGCCCCGGGACCTCCTATACCTACGAGCAGTACTTC. J is TRBJ2-7 and V is TRBV6-1; either TRBD1 or TRBD2 may fit D (5 bases each). The germline CDR1 and CDR2 sequences are MNHNS and SASEGT. This CDR3 region has 16 residues. Between the trimmed V and J ends, which lost 4 bases and 2 bases, there was a span of 18 bases.

The rearrangement links TRBV5-1 to TRBJ1-2, with D tentatively TRBD1 (6 bases). Germline V gene data show CDR1 as SGHRS and CDR2 as YFSETQ. V gave up 0 bases and J gave up 2 bases, with 8 bases separating them. CDR3 length equals 14 residues. The CDR3 is CASSLVQGNYGYTF. CDR3 sequence (DNA): TGCGCCAGCAGCTTGGTACAGGGAAACTATGGCTACACCTTC.

The J gene is TRBJ2-5, the V gene TRBV30; D is ambiguous. CDR3 size: 11 residues. V was cut by 0 bases and J by 7 bases, with 6 bases left in between. Looked up from germline, CDR1 is GTSNPN and CDR2 is SVGIG (reference sequence). DNA of the CDR3: TGTGCCTGGAGTGTAAAAAGGACCCAGTACTTC. Its translation: CAWSVKRTQYF.

The sample holds one count of this clone. A junction boundary mismatches the germline segment, possibly from a read error. The chain combines TRBV29-1 with TRBJ2-3; 8 positions match TRBD2. CDR1 is SQVTM, CDR2 ANQGSEA, per germline. The CDR3 has 16 amino acids. This chain's CDR3 is CSGEDRGGVRTDTQYF. CDR3 DNA: TGCAGCGGTGAAGATCGGGGGGGGGTACGCACAGATACGCAGTATTTT.

The rearrangement joins TRBV3-1 (or the pseudogene TRBV3-2) to TRBJ2-7, with D perhaps given as TRBD1 or TRBD2 (5 bases each). Trimming took 3 bases from V and 5 from J, leaving 17 bases between them. This CDR3 is built from 15 residues. Germline lookup yields CDR1 LGHDT and CDR2 YNNKEL (reference sequence). CDR3 sequence: CASSQGEGWGNEQYF. The CDR3 DNA reads TGTGCCAGCAGCCAGGGAGAGGGCTGGGGGAACGAGCAGTACTTC.

V gene TRBV12-3 or TRBV12-4 combines with J gene TRBJ1-1; D is ambiguous. The CDR3 length is 13 residues. Trimming left V 0 bases short and J 0 bases short, with 2 bases between. CDR3 nucleotides: TGTGCCAGCAGTTTAGCGATGAACACTGAAGCTTTCTTT. As protein: CASSLAMNTEAFF.

V gene TRBV5-1 combines with J gene TRBJ1-2, with a possible D match to TRBD1 (5 bases). This CDR3 spans 13 amino acids. Germline V gene sequence: CDR1 SGHRS, CDR2 YFSETQ. V dropped 0 bases and J dropped 8 bases, with 11 bases sitting between them. The CDR3 DNA sequence: TGCGCCAGCAGCTTGGTAAGGGGCGCAGGCTACACCTTC. Protein product: CASSLVRGAGYTF.